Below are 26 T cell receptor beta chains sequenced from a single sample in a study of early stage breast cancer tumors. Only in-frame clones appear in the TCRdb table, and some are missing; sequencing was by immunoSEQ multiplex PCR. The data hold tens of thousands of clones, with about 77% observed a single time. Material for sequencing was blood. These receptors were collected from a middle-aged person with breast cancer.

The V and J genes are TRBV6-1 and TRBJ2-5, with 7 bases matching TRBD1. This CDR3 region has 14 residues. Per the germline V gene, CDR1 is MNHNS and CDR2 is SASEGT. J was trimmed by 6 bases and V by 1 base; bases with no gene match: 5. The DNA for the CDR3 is TGTGCCAGCAGTGAAGGGCACAGGGGACAGACCCAGTACTTC. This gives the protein CASSEGHRGQTQYF.

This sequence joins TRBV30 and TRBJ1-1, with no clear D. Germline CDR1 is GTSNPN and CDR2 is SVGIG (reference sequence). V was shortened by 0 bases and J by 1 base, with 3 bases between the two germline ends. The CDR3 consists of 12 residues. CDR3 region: CAWSVGNTEAFF. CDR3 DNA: TGTGCCTGGAGTGTAGGGAACACTGAAGCTTTCTTT. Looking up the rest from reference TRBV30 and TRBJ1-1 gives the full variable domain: SQTIHQWPATLVQPVGSPLSLECTVEGTSNPNLYWYRQAAGRGLQLLFYSVGIGQISSEVPQNLSASRPQDRQFILSSKKLLLSDSGFYLCAWSVGNTEAFFGQGTRLTVV.

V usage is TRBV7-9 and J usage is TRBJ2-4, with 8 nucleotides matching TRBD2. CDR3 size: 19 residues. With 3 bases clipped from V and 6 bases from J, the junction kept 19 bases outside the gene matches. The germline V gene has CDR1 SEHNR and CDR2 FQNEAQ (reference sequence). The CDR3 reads CASSLRRNAKRELVNIQYF. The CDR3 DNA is TGTGCCAGCAGCTTGAGACGTAACGCGAAGCGGGAGCTAGTAAACATTCAGTACTTC.

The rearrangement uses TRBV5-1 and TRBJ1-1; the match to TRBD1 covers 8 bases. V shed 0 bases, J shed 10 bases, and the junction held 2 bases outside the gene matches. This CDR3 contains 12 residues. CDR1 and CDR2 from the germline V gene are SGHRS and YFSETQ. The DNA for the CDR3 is TGCGCCAGCAGCTTGGGACAGGGGCGAGCTTTCTTT. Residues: CASSLGQGRAFF.

CDR3 DNA: TGTGCCAGCAGCCAAGAGGGAGCGGGAGGGGGGGTCAATGAGCAGTTCTTC. Translated: CASSQEGAGGGVNEQFF. The chain joins TRBV4-2 to TRBJ2-1; 10 nucleotides agree with TRBD2. The CDR3 runs 17 residues. V trimming: 0 bases; J trimming: 6 bases; junction bases outside the gene matches: 8. Germline V gene lookup returns CDR1 LGHNA and CDR2 YNFKEQ.

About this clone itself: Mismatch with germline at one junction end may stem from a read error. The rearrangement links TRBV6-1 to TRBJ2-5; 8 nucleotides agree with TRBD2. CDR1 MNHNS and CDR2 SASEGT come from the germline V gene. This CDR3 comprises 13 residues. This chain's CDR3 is CASSPVAGRPHDF. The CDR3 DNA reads TGTGCCAGCAGTCCTGTAGCGGGGCGCCCCCATGACTTC.

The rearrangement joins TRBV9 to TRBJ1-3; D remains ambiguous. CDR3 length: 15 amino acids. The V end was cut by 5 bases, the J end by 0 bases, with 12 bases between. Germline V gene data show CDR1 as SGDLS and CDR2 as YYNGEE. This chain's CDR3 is CASSLAGVSGNTIYF. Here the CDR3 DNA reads TGTGCCAGCAGTCTAGCGGGAGTCTCTGGAAACACCATATATTTT.

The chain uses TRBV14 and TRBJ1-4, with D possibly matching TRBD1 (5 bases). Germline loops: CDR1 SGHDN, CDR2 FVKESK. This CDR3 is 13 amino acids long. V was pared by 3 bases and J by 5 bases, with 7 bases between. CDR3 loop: CASSHDRNEKLFF. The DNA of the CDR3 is TGTGCCAGCAGCCACGACAGAAATGAAAAACTGTTTTTT. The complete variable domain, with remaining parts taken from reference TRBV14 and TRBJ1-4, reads EAGVTQFPSHSVIEKGQTVTLRCDPISGHDNLYWYRRVMGKEIKFLLHFVKESKQDESGMPNNRFLAERTGGTYSTLKVQPAELEDSGVYFCASSHDRNEKLFFGSGTQLSVL.

The CDR3 coding sequence is TGTGCCAGCAGCGTAGCACAGGGGGCAGGGGAGACCCAGTACTTC. As protein: CASSVAQGAGETQYF. V and J are TRBV9 and TRBJ2-5, with 9 bases aligning to TRBD1. Germline V gives CDR1 SGDLS, CDR2 YYNGEE. The CDR3 has 15 residues. V lost 0 bases to trimming and J lost 5 bases; unmatched junction nucleotides: 5.

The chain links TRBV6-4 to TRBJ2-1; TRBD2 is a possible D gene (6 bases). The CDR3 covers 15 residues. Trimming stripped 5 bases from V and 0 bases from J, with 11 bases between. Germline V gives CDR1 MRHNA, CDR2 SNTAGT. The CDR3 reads CASSPAGSSYNEQFF. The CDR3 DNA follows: TGTGCCAGCAGTCCTGCGGGGAGCTCCTACAATGAGCAGTTCTTC.

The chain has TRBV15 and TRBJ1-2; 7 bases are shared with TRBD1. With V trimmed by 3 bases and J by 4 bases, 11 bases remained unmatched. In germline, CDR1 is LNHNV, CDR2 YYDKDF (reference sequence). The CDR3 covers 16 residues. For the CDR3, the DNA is TGTGCCACCAGCAGGGGAAATGGACAGGCGACCTATGGCTACACCTTC. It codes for CATSRGNGQATYGYTF. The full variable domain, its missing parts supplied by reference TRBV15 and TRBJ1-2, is DAMVIQNPRYQVTQFGKPVTLSCSQTLNHNVMYWYQQKSSQAPKLLFHYYDKDFNNEADTPDNFQSRRPNTSFCFLDIRSPGLGDTAMYLCATSRGNGQATYGYTFGSGTRLTVV.

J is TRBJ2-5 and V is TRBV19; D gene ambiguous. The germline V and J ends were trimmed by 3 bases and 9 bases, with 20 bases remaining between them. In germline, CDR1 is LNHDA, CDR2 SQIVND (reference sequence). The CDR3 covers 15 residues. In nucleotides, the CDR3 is TGTGCCAGTAGTATCCGAGGAATTCACCCCGAGGCCCAGTACTTC. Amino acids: CASSIRGIHPEAQYF.

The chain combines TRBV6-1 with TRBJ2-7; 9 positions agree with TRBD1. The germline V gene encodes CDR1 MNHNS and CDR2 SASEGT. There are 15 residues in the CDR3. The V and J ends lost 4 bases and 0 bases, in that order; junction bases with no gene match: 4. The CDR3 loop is CASSVGQGLSYEQYF. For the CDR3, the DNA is TGTGCCAGCAGTGTGGGACAGGGCCTCTCCTACGAGCAGTACTTC.

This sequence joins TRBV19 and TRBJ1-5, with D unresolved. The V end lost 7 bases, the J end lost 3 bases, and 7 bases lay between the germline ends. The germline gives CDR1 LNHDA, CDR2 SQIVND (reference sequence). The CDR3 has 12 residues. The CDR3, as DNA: TGTGCCAGTAACCGGGTCAATCAGCCCCAGCATTTT. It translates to CASNRVNQPQHF. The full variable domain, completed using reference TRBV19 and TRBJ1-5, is DGGITQSPKYLFRKEGQNVTLSCEQNLNHDAMYWYRQDPGQGLRLIYYSQIVNDFQKGDIAEGYSVSREKKESFPLTVTSAQKNPTAFYLCASNRVNQPQHFGDGTRLSIL.

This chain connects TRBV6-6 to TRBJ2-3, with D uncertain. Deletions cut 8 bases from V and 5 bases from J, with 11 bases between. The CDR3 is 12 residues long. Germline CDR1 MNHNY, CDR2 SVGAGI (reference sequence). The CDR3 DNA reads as TGTGCCAGCTACAATCCCCGAGATACGCAGTATTTT. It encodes CASYNPRDTQYF.

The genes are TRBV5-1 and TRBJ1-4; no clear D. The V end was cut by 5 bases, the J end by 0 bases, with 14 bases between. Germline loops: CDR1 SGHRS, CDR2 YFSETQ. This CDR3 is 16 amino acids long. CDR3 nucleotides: TGCGCCAGCAGGGTCCCCAACGGTGCAACTAATGAAAAACTGTTTTTT. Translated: CASRVPNGATNEKLFF. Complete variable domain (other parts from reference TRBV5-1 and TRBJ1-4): KAGVTQTPRYLIKTRGQQVTLSCSPISGHRSVSWYQQTPGQGLQFLFEYFSETQRNKGNFPGRFSGRQFSNSRSEMNVSTLELGDSALYLCASRVPNGATNEKLFFGSGTQLSVL.

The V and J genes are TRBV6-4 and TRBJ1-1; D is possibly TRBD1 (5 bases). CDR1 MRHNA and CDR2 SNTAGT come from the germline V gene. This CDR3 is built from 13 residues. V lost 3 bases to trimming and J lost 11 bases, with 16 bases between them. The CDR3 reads CASSDSRDGGAFF. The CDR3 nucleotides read TGTGCCAGCAGTGATTCCCGGGACGGGGGGGCTTTCTTT.

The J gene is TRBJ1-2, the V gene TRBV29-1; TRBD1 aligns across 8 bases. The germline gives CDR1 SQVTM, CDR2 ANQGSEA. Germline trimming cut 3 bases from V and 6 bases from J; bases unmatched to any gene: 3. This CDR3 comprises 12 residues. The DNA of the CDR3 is TGCAGCGTTGAGGACAGGGCCCATGGCTACACCTTC. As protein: CSVEDRAHGYTF.

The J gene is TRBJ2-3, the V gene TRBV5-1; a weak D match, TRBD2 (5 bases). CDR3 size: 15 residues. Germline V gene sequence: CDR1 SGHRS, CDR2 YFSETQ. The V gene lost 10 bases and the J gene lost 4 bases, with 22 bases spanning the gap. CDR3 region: CASQESGPRPDTQYF. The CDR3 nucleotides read TGCGCCTCCCAAGAGAGCGGCCCTCGTCCAGATACGCAGTATTTT.

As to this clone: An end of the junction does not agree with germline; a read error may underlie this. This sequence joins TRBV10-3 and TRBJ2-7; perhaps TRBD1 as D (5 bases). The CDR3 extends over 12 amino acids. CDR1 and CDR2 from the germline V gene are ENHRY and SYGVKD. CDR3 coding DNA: TGTGCCATCAGTGATTCGGACACCTTCTCGAGGTTC. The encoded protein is CAISDSDTFSRF.

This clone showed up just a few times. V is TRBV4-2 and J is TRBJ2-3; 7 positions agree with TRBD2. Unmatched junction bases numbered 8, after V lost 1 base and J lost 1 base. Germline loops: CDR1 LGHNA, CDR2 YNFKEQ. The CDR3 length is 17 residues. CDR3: CASSQASSGTGTDTQYF. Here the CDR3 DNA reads TGTGCCAGCAGCCAAGCTTCAAGCGGGACGGGCACAGATACGCAGTATTTT.

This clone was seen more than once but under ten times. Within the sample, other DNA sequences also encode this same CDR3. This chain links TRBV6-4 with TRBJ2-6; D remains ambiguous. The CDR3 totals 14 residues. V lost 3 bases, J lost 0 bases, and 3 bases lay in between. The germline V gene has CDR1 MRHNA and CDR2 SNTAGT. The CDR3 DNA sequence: TGTGCCAGCAGTGAAGGCTCTGGGGCCAACGTCCTGACTTTC. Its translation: CASSEGSGANVLTF.

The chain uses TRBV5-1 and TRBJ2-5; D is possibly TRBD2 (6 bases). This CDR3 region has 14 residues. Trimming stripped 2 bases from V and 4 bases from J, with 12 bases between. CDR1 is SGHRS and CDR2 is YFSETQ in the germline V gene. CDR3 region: CASSFGTGVETQYF. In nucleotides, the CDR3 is TGCGCCAGCAGCTTCGGTACGGGGGTAGAGACCCAGTACTTC.

The CDR3 region has the DNA TGCGCCAGCAGCCAAGGGGTACGACTGAGTTATACGCAGTATTTT. Translation: CASSQGVRLSYTQYF. This chain uses TRBV4-1 with TRBJ2-3; the D is unclear. The germline V gene has CDR1 MGHRA and CDR2 YSYEKL. The CDR3 totals 15 residues. V lost 1 base, J lost 7 bases, and 15 bases lay in between.

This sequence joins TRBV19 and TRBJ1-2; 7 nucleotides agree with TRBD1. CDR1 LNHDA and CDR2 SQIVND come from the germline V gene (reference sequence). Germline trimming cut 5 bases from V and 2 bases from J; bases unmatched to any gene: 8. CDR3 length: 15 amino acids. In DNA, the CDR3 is TGTGCCAGTAGTCCCCGACAGGGACCGAACTATGGCTACACCTTC. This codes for CASSPRQGPNYGYTF.

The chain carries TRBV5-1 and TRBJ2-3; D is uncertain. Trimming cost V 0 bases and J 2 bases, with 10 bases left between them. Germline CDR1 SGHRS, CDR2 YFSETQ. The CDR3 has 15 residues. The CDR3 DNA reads TGCGCCAGCAGCTTGGCGGACCCAAACACAGATACGCAGTATTTT. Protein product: CASSLADPNTDTQYF.